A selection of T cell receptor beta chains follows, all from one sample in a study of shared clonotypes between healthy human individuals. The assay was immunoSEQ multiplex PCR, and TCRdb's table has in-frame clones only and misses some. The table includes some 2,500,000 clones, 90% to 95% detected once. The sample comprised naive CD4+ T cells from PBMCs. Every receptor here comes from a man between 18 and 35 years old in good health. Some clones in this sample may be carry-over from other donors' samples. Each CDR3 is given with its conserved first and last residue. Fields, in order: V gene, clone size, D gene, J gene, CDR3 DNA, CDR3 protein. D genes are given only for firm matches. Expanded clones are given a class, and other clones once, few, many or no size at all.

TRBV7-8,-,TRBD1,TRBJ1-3,TGTGCCAGCAGCTTCGGGACAGGGAGCCGGAACACCATATATTTT,CASSFGTGSRNTIYF
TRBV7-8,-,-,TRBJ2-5,TGTGCCAGCAGCCCGCGGGGAGAGACCCAGTACTTC,CASSPRGETQYF
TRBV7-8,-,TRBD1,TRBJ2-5,TGTGCCAGCAGCTTAGGAGGACAGGGACTTGGCACCCAGTACTTC,CASSLGGQGLGTQYF
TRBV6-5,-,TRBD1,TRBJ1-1,TGTGCCAGCAGTCCGACAGGGGCCGTCAAAGCTTTCTTT,CASSPTGAVKAFF
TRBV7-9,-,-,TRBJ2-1,TGTGCCAGCAGCTTAGTGAAGGGTGGGAGAAACATTCCCAATGAGCAGTTCTTC,CASSLVKGGRNIPNEQFF
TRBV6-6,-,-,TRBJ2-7,TGTGCCAGCAGTTCGCTACCGGGACGGGCAACCTACGAGCAGTACTTC,CASSSLPGRATYEQYF
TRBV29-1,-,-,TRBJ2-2,TGCAGCGTTGAAGATCGGGGGAGCACCGGGGAGCTGTTTTTT,CSVEDRGSTGELFF
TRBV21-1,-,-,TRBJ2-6,TGTGCCAGCAGCAAAGGGGGGGGACCCTCCCCTGGGGCCAACGTCCTGACTTTC,CASSKGGGPSPGANVLTF
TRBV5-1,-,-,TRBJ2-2,TGCGCCAGCAGTGTCTCCGTACAGGTAGACGGCGGGGAGCTGTTTTTT,CASSVSVQVDGGELFF
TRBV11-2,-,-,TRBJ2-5,TGTGCCAGCAGCTTGGTAGGATTGCAAGAGACCCAGTACTTC,CASSLVGLQETQYF
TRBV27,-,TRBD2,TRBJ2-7,TGTGCCAGCAGTTTTCTCCGGACTAGCGGGAGTCCCCACGAGCAGTACTTC,CASSFLRTSGSPHEQYF
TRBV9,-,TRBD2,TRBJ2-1,TGTGCCAGCAGCGCCCCGACTAGCTGGCAGTTCTTC,CASSAPTSWQFF
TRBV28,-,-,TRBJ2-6,TGTGCCAGCAGCTTACAGGCCATCTCTGGGGCCAACGTCCTGACTTTC,CASSLQAISGANVLTF
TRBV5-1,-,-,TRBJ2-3,TGCGCCAGCAGCTTGGACTGGGTGGGCACAGATACGCAGTATTTT,CASSLDWVGTDTQYF
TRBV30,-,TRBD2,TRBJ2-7,TGTGCCTGGAGTCCTAGTAGGGGAGGGAGGGAGCAGTACTTC,CAWSPSRGGREQYF
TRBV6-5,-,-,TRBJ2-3,TGTGCCAGCACCCCACCAGGGTCCACAGATACGCAGTATTTT,CASTPPGSTDTQYF
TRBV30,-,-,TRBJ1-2,TGTGCCTGGAGTGTCAGGAGCGGGGTTTCTGGCTACACCTTC,CAWSVRSGVSGYTF
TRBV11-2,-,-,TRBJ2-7,TGTGCCAGCAGCTTAGGTCGGGACCGAAAGCCCTACGAGCAGTACTTC,CASSLGRDRKPYEQYF
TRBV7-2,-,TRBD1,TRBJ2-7,TGTGCCAGCAGCTCCCGGACAGGGCCCGAGCAGTACTTC,CASSSRTGPEQYF
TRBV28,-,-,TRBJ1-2,TGTGCCAGCAGTCCAACAGGTACCTATGGCTACACCTTC,CASSPTGTYGYTF
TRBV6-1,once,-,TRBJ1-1,TGTGCCAGCAGTCCCCGGGACACCAGGGCTGAAGCTTTCTTT,CASSPRDTRAEAFF
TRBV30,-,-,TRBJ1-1,TGTGCCTGCTTTACCAGGGAGAACACTGAAGCTTTCTTT,CACFTRENTEAFF
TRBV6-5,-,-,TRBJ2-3,TGTGCCAGCAGTTCCAGAACTAGACCCACAGATACGCAGTATTTT,CASSSRTRPTDTQYF
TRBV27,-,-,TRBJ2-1,TGTGCCAGCAGTCTTAATGGACTCGGGAAGTTCTTC,CASSLNGLGKFF
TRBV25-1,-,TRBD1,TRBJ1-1,TGTGCCAGCAGTAGGGACAGGTGGGCCACTGAAGCTTTCTTT,CASSRDRWATEAFF
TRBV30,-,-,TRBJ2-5,TGTGCCTGGAGTGTGGGGTTTCGGGAGACCCAGTACTTC,CAWSVGFRETQYF
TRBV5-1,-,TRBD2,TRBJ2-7,TGCGCCAGCAGCAACGGACTAGCGGGAGAGGGGAGCGAGCAGTACTTC,CASSNGLAGEGSEQYF
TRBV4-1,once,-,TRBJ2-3,TGCGCCAGCAGCCAAGAACCAAGCACAGATACGCAGTATTTT,CASSQEPSTDTQYF
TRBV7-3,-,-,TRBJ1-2,TGTGCCAGCAGCTTAGATCGGGGGATTAACTATGGCTACACCTTC,CASSLDRGINYGYTF
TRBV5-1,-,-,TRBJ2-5,TGCGCCAGCAGCTTGGGGTCAGGGCTCACGATTGGGGAGACCCAGTACTTC,CASSLGSGLTIGETQYF
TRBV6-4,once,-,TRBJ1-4,TGTGCCAGCAGTCCCGGGGGAATTGATAATGAAAAACTGTTTTTT,CASSPGGIDNEKLFF
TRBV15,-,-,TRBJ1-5,TGTGCCACCAGCAGAGGGGGCAAAGGGGCCCAGCATTTT,CATSRGGKGAQHF
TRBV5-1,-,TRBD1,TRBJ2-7,TGCGCCAGCAGCTTGGACCATCGACAGGGGGACTACGAGCAGTACTTC,CASSLDHRQGDYEQYF
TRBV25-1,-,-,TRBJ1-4,TGTGCCAGCAGTGGATACAGTGGTGAAAAACTGTTTTTT,CASSGYSGEKLFF
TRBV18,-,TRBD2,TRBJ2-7,TGTGCCAGCTCACCCCCCTATATCGAGCGGGAAGTCCTCGTCCCCGAACAGTACTTC,CASSPPYIEREVLVPEQYF
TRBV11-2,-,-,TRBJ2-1,TGTGCCAGCAGCTTAGGGCAGGGAACGCGCAATGAGCAGTTCTTC,CASSLGQGTRNEQFF
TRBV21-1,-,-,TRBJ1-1,TGTGCCAGCAGCAATCGACAGAACACTGAAGCTTTCTTT,CASSNRQNTEAFF
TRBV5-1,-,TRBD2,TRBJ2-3,TGCGCCAGCAGCTCGTTTTCGGGGGAGGGCCCAGATACGCAGTATTTT,CASSSFSGEGPDTQYF
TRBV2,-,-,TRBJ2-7,TGTGCCAGCAGTCCGGAGGGGACGGTCTACGAGCAGTACTTC,CASSPEGTVYEQYF
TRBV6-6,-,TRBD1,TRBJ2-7,TGTGCCAGCAGTCCCCGTGGACAGGGCTACGAGCAGTACTTC,CASSPRGQGYEQYF
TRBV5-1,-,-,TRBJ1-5,TGCGCCAGCAGCAGGGAGTTGTTCTCCAATCAGCCCCAGCATTTT,CASSRELFSNQPQHF
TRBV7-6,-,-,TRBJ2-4,TGTGCCAGCAGCCGGGCAGCAGCCAAAAACATTCAGTACTTC,CASSRAAAKNIQYF
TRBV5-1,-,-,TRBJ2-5,TGCGCCAGCAGCTTGGGTTCGGAGACCCAGTACTTC,CASSLGSETQYF
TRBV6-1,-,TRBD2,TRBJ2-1,TGTGCCAGCAGTGAATTCCCTAGCGGGCAATACAATGAGCAGTTCTTC,CASSEFPSGQYNEQFF
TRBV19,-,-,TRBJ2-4,TGTGCCAGTATTCCTGACAGGGCCAAAAACATTCAGTACTTC,CASIPDRAKNIQYF
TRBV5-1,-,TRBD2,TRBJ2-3,TGCGCCAGCAGCTTGACGGCGGGAGGATACTTTACCCAGGACACAGATACGCAGTATTTT,CASSLTAGGYFTQDTDTQYF
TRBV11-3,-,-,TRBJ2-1,TGTGCCAGCAGCTCCGGGCGGCACAATGAGCAGTTCTTC,CASSSGRHNEQFF
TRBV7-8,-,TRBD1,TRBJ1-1,TGTGCCAGCAGCCCCCAGACAGGGGTGAACACTGAAGCTTTCTTT,CASSPQTGVNTEAFF
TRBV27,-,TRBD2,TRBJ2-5,TGTGCCAGCAGTGCCGGGACTAGCGGGAGGGGTTGGCAAGAGACCCAGTACTTC,CASSAGTSGRGWQETQYF
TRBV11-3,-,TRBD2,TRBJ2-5,TGTGCCAGCAAGGCGAGCGGGGAAGAGACCCAGTACTTC,CASKASGEETQYF
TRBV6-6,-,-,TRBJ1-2,TGTGCCAGCAGTTACGCGGACCGTCCCTCGGGCTACACCTTC,CASSYADRPSGYTF
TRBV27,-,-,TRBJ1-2,TGTGCCAGCCGACCCGTCCTAGGGCCTTATGGCTACACCTTC,CASRPVLGPYGYTF
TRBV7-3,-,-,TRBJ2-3,TGTGCCAGCAGCTCCCAGGGGGGGAGACTGAATACGCAGTATTTT,CASSSQGGRLNTQYF
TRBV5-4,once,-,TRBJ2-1,TGTGCCAGCAGCTTGGGAGGGCCCGCCTCCTACAATGAGCAGTTCTTC,CASSLGGPASYNEQFF
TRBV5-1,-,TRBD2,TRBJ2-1,TGCGCCAGCGGGCGGTTCGGGACTAGCGGGAGTAGTGAGCAGTTCTTC,CASGRFGTSGSSEQFF
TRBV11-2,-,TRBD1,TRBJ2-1,TGTGCCAGCAGCTCTTTAGGGGGGGACAGGGAAACTTACAATGAGCAGTTCTTC,CASSSLGGDRETYNEQFF
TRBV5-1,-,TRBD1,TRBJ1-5,TGCGCCAGCAGCTCCGGGACAGGGAATCAGCCCCAGCATTTT,CASSSGTGNQPQHF
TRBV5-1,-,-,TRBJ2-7,TGCGCCAGCAGCTTGGCTGGGACTGGGACCTACGAGCAGTACTTC,CASSLAGTGTYEQYF
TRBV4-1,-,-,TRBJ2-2,TGCGCCAGCAGCCGGGGAACTGTCCTGAACACCGGGGAGCTGTTTTTT,CASSRGTVLNTGELFF